This TCR beta chain was identified in a study of T cells in Graves' hyperthyroidism and ophthalmopathy. The wider study: Peripheral blood was taken when the disease was first diagnosed, before any treatment began. The study, taken as a whole, reports: Ophthalmopathy was distinguished from stable hyperthyroidism by 13 V-J signatures. Blood held most thyroid clonotypes expanded above 0.001 frequency.

The CDR3 regions of TCR beta were amplified from RNA transcripts. TCR CDR3 regions were first amplified by RT-PCR with HTBI primers. TCRdb called the multiplex PCR reads again in MiXCR, with one record for every CDR3 protein. The sample shows hundreds of thousands of distinct CDR3 sequences, about 15% of them seen only once. This clonotype has at least ten counts. Its antigen is still unknown. Germline CDR1 reads DFQATT; CDR2 reads SNEGSKA (reference sequence). The CDR3 spans 12 residues. V was pared by 6 bases and J by 8 bases, with 14 bases between. PBMCs stemmed from around 9.3 ml fresh peripheral blood.

The rearrangement links TRBV20-1 to TRBJ2-1, with D unresolved. Sequenced sample: blood. The sequence was obtained from a woman aged 45-65 years with Graves' ophthalmopathy. CDR3 bases: TGCAGTGCCCTGGAATTGCATGATGAGCAGTTCTTC. Its translation: CSALELHDEQFF.